The table lists the clone carrying this T cell receptor beta chain with many counts. Germline V gene data show CDR1 as LGHDT and CDR2 as YNNKEL (reference sequence). The length of the CDR3 is 17 residues. V lost 3 bases to trimming and J lost 0 bases, with 15 bases between them. Time point defined: newly diagnosed GD, antithyroid drugs for less than 3 months. The TCR library used RNA extracted from PBMCs. Through Arm-PCR of CDR3 regions and iRepertoire HTBI primers, TCR beta libraries were built. TCRdb reprocessed the multiplex PCR reads via MiXCR and lists one record per CDR3 protein. Here the sample spans more than 450,000 distinct CDR3 sequences, 12% being singletons. The entry originates in a study of regulatory T cells in long-lasting Graves disease. The same sample was also studied in work on T cells in Graves' hyperthyroidism and ophthalmopathy.

The sample in question was peripheral blood mononuclear cells (PBMCs), obtained at new diagnosis, from a patient treated with antithyroid drugs. The chain joins TRBV3-1 to TRBJ2-4; D remains unclear. This sequence was found in a woman aged 30 to 39 with Graves disease. In DNA form, the CDR3 reads TGTGCCAGCAGCCACTCAAGAGGCCAGATAGCCAAAAACATTCAGTACTTC. Its protein product is CASSHSRGQIAKNIQYF.